This T cell receptor beta chain was sequenced during a study of T cell repertoires in cytomegalovirus infection. Across the whole study: Alongside well-studied HLA-B-restricted CMV epitopes, recently identified HLA-C-restricted CMV epitopes were also used. Through public TCR beta signatures, both CMV infection and matching HLA type were indicated.

With regard to this clonotype: Its antigen is currently unknown.

TCRdb re-analysed the reads in MiXCR, keeping a single row per CDR3 protein. The data contain under 850,000 distinct CDR3 sequences, around 31% of them seen just once; the ten biggest clones take up 15% to 20%. Regarding the study as a whole: Cumulated frequencies of public TCR beta families served to identify carriers of CMV plus the relevant HLA. The ex vivo response showed dominance by HLA-C-restricted CMV-specific TCR beta clonotypes.

The origin of this receptor is a human donor in good health (CMV status not recorded). Some clones in this sample may be carry-over from other donors' samples. The sample was cultured PBMCs, taken from culture after CMV antigen stimulation.

The CDR3 DNA reads TGCAGTGCTAGATATCAGGGCTCTGGAAACACCATATATTTT. This gives the protein CSARYQGSGNTIYF. The V and J genes are TRBV20-1 and TRBJ1-3; D may be TRBD1 (5 bases). Germline-derived CDR1 and CDR2 are DFQATT and SNEGSKA (reference sequence). This CDR3 region has 14 residues. V was pared by 2 bases and J by 0 bases, with 8 bases between.